This TCR beta chain derives from a study of T cells in Graves' hyperthyroidism and ophthalmopathy. From RNA transcripts, TCR beta CDR3 regions were amplified. Primed by the HTBI set, a first-round RT-PCR was run on the TCR CDR3. TCRdb reanalysed the multiplex PCR reads using MiXCR and keeps one entry per CDR3 protein. The sample contains fewer than 700,000 distinct CDR3 sequences, about a sixth of which appear only once. The CDR3 loop spans 14 amino acids. V was trimmed by 3 bases and J by 5 bases, leaving 11 bases between them. Germline V gene sequence: CDR1 SEHNR, CDR2 FQNEAQ (reference sequence). The material sequenced was blood. The chain recombines TRBV7-9 with TRBJ2-1; D is uncertain. The clonotype comes from a woman aged 18-29 years with Graves' ophthalmopathy. The CDR3 spells CASSLLEADNEQFF. CDR3 DNA: TGTGCCAGCAGCTTGCTCGAGGCCGACAATGAGCAGTTCTTC.